This TCR beta chain was obtained from a study of a mutant IDH1 vaccine in newly diagnosed glioma. Time point denoted: week 5, during vaccination. Alongside topical imiquimod, each dose of vaccine comprised 300 ug of mutant IDH1 20-mer peptide. Profiling relied on immunoSEQ multiplex PCR, and the TCRdb table lists in-frame clones only, not all of them. The sample holds approximately 76,000 clones, roughly nine tenths seen once. Germline-derived CDR1 and CDR2 are SNHLY and FYNNEI. The CDR3 contains 15 residues. Unmatched junction bases numbered 7, after V lost 6 bases and J lost 2 bases. In the case of this clone: The antigen is undetermined.

The gene calls are TRBV2 and TRBJ2-3; TRBD1 agrees at 8 bases. The source of this sequence is a woman in her fifties or sixties with glioma. Sequences were derived from PBMCs, sampled from a glioma patient whose treatment included an IDH1 peptide vaccine. This CDR3 is CASSEDRAITDTQYF. For the CDR3, the DNA is TGTGCCAGCAGCGAGGACAGGGCTATCACAGATACGCAGTATTTT.